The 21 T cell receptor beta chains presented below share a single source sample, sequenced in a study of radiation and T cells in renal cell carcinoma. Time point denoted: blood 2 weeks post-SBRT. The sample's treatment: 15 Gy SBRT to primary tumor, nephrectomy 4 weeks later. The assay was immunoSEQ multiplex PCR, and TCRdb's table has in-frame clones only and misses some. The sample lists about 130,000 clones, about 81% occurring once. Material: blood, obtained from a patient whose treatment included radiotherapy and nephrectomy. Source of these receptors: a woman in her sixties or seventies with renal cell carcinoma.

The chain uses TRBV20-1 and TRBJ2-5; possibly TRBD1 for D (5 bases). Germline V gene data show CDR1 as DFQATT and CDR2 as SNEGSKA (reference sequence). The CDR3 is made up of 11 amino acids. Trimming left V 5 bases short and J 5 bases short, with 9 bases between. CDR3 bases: TGCAGTGCTCATAAGGGGGAGACCCAGTACTTC. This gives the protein CSAHKGETQYF.

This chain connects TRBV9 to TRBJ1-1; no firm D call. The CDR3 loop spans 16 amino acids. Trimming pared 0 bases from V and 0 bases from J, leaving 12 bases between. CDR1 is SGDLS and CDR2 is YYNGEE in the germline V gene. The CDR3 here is CASSVGSRNLNTEAFF. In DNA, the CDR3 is TGTGCCAGCAGCGTAGGATCCCGCAACTTGAACACTGAAGCTTTCTTT.

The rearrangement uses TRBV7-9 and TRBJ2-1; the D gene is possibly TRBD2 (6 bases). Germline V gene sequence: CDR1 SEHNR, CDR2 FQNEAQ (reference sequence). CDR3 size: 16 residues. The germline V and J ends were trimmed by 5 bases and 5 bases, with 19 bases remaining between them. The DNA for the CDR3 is TGTGCCAGCAGCCTCCCCGGCGGGGTTTGGGACAATGAGCAGTTCTTC. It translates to CASSLPGGVWDNEQFF.

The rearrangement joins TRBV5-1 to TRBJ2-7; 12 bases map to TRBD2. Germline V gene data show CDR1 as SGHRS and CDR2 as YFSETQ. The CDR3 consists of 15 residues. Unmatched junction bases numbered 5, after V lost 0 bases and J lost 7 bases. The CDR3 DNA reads TGCGCCAGCAGCTTGGTGACTAGCGGGAGCGGGGAGCAGTACTTC. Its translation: CASSLVTSGSGEQYF.

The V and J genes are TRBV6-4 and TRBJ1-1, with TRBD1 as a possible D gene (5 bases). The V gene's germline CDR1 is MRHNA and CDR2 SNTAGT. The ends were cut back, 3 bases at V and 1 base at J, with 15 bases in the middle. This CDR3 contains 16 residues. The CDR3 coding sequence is TGTGCCAGCAGTGATTGGGACGGGTACTCGAACACTGAAGCTTTCTTT. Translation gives CASSDWDGYSNTEAFF.

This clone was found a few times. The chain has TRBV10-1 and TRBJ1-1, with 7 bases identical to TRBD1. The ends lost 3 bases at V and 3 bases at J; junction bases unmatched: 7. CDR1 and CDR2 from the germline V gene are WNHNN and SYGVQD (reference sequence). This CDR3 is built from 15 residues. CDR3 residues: CASSEGGGKDTEAFF. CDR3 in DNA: TGCGCCAGCAGTGAAGGGGGCGGAAAGGACACTGAAGCTTTCTTT.

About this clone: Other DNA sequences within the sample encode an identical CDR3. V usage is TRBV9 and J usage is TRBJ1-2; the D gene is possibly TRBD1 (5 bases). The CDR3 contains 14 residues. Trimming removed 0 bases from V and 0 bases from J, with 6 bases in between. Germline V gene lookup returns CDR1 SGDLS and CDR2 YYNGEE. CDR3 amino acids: CASSVGDSNYGYTF. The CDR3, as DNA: TGTGCCAGCAGCGTAGGGGACTCTAACTATGGCTACACCTTC.

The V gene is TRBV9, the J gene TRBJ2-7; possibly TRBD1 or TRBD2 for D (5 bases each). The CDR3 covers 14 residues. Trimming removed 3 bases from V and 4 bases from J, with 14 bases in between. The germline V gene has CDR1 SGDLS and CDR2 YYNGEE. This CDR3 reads CASSAAGTPYEQYF. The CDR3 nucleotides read TGTGCCAGCAGCGCGGCCGGGACCCCATACGAGCAGTACTTC.

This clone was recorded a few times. CDR3 sequence: CASSDGTGNEKLFF. The CDR3 nucleotides are TGTGCCAGCAGCGACGGGACAGGGAATGAAAAACTGTTTTTT. J is TRBJ1-4 and V is TRBV5-4; the match to TRBD1 covers 9 bases. The germline gives CDR1 SGHNT, CDR2 YYREEE (reference sequence). V dropped 4 bases and J dropped 5; count of bases not matched to a gene: 3. This CDR3 contains 14 residues. Full variable domain (missing parts from reference TRBV5-4 and TRBJ1-4): ETGVTQSPTHLIKTRGQQVTLRCSSQSGHNTVSWYQQALGQGPQFIFQYYREEENGRGNFPPRFSGLQFPNYSSELNVNALELDDSALYLCASSDGTGNEKLFFGSGTQLSVL.

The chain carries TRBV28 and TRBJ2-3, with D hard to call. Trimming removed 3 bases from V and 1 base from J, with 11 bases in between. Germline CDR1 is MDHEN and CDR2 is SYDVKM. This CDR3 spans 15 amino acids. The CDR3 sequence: CASSFGLPRTDTQYF. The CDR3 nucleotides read TGTGCCAGCAGTTTTGGGCTACCACGCACAGATACGCAGTATTTT.

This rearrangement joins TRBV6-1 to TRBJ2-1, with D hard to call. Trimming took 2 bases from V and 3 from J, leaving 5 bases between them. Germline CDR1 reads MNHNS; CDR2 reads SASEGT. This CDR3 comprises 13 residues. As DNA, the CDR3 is TGTGCCAGCAGTGAAAGCAGCTACAATGAGCAGTTCTTC. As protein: CASSESSYNEQFF.

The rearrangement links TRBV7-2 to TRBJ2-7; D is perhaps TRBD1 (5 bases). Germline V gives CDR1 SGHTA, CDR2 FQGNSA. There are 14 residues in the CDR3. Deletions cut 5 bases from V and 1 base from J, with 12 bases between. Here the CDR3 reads CASSLDSSSYEQYF. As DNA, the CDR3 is TGTGCCAGCAGCCTCGACAGTTCTTCCTACGAGCAGTACTTC. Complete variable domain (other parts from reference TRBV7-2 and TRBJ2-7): GAGVSQSPSNKVTEKGKDVELRCDPISGHTALYWYRQSLGQGLEFLIYFQGNSAPDKSGLPSDRFSAERTGGSVSTLTIQRTQQEDSAVYLCASSLDSSSYEQYFGPGTRLTVT.

The CDR3 nucleotides are TGTGCCAGCAGTGACACGGCCTACGAGCAGTACTTC. This encodes CASSDTAYEQYF. The genes are TRBV6-1 and TRBJ2-7, with D unresolved. The CDR3 consists of 12 residues. The V gene lost 3 bases and the J gene lost 2 bases, with 5 bases spanning the gap. Germline CDR1 MNHNS, CDR2 SASEGT.

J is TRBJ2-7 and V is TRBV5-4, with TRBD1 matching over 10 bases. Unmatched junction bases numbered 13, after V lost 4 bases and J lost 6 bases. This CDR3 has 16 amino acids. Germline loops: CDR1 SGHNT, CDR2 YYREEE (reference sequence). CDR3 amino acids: CASSNGAGQGLFEQYF. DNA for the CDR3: TGTGCCAGCAGCAATGGGGCGGGACAGGGGCTGTTCGAGCAGTACTTC.

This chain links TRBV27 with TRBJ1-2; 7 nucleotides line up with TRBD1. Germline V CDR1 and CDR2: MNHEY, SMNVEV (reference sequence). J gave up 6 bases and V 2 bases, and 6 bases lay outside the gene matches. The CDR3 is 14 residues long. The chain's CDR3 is CASSLGTVRNGYTF. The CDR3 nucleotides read TGTGCCAGCAGTTTAGGGACAGTTCGGAATGGCTACACCTTC.

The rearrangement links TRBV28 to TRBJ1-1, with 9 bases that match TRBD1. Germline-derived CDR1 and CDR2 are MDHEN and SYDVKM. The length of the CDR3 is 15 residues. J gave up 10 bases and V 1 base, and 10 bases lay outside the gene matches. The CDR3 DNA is TGTGCCAGCAGTTTATTGGGACAGGGTGTCCCTCGAGCTTTCTTT. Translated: CASSLLGQGVPRAFF.

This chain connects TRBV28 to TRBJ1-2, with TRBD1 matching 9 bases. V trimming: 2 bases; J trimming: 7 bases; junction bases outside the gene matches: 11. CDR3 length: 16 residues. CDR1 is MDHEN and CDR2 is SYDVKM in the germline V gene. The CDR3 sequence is CASSLAGTGSRGGYTF. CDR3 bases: TGTGCCAGCAGTTTAGCCGGGACAGGGAGCCGGGGTGGCTACACCTTC.

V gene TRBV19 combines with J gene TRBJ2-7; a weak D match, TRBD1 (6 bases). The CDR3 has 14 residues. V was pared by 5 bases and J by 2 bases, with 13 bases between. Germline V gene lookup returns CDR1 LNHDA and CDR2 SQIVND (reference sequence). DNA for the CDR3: TGTGCCAGTAGTCCCCAGGGGCCCGCCTACGAGCAGTACTTC. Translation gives CASSPQGPAYEQYF.

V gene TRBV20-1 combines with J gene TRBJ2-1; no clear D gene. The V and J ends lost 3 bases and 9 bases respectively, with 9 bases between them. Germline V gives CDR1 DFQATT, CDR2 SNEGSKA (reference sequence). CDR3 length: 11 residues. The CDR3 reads CSASRHTEQFF. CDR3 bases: TGCAGTGCTAGTAGGCACACTGAGCAGTTCTTC.

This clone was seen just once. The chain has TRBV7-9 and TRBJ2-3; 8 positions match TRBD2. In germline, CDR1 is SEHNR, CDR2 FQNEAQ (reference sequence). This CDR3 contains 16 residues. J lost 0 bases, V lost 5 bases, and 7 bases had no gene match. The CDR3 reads CASSATSGPSTDTQYF. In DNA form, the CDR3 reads TGTGCCAGCAGCGCCACTAGCGGTCCTAGCACAGATACGCAGTATTTT. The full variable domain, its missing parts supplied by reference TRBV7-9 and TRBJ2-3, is DTGVSQNPRHKITKRGQNVTFRCDPISEHNRLYWYRQTLGQGPEFLTYFQNEAQLEKSRLLSDRFSAERPKGSFSTLEIQRTEQGDSAMYLCASSATSGPSTDTQYFGPGTRLTVL.

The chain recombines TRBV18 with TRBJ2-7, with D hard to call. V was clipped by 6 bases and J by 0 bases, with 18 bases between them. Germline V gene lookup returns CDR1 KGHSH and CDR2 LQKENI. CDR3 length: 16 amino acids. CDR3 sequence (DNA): TGTGCCAGCTCCCCATCCTTTTCAGGAAGCTCCTACGAGCAGTACTTC. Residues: CASSPSFSGSSYEQYF.